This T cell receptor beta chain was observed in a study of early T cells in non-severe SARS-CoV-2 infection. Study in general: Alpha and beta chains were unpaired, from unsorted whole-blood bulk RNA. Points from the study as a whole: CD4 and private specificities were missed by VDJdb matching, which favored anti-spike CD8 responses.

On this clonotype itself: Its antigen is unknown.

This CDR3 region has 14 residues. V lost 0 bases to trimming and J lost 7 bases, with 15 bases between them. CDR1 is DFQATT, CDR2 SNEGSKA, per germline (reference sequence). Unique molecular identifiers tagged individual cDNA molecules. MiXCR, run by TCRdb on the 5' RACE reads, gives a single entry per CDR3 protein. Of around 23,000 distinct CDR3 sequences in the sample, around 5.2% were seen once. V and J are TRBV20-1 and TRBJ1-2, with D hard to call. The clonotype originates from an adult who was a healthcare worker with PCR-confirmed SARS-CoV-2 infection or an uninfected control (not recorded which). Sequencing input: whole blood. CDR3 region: CSARDTLEWSGYTF. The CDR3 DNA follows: TGCAGTGCTAGAGATACCCTGGAATGGAGTGGCTACACCTTC.